These 27 T cell receptor beta chains came from one sample sequenced in a study of cytomegalovirus exposure and HLA in healthy donors (dated by TCRdb to about 2017). The library relied on the immunoSEQ multiplex PCR assay. A mixture of 60 forward primers for TCR Vbeta segments and 13 reverse primers for TCR Jbeta segments was used in the multiplex PCR. TCRdb mirrors the immuneACCESS table, restricted to in-frame sequences. Some clones are absent from its copies; in checked studies, under half trace to an unresolved V gene, and the reason for the others is unknown. In all, the sample holds 100,000 to 150,000 clones, and roughly four fifths of those were seen once. The ten largest clones add up to 0.94% of the sample. The specimen was PBMCs. These receptors originate from an older woman in good health and CMV-seronegative.

Concerning this clone itself: The junction departs from germline at one end; a sequencing error may be responsible. The J gene is TRBJ2-7, the V gene TRBV2; 16 positions agree with TRBD2. This CDR3 is built from 14 residues. The germline gives CDR1 SNHLY, CDR2 FYNNEI. The DNA of the CDR3 is TGTGCCAGCAGCGAGGGACTAGCGGGAGGGGAGCCGTACTTC. Protein product: CASSEGLAGGEPYF. The complete variable domain, with remaining parts taken from reference TRBV2 and TRBJ2-7, reads EPEVTQTPSHQVTQMGQEVILRCVPISNHLYFYWYRQILGQKVEFLVSFYNNEISEKSEIFDDQFSVERPDGSNFTLKIRSTKLEDSAMYFCASSEGLAGGEPYFGPGTRLTVT.

This sequence joins TRBV6-1 and TRBJ1-1, with 7 bases lining up with TRBD1. The germline V gene has CDR1 MNHNS and CDR2 SASEGT. V shed 6 bases and J 6 bases; nucleotides not matched to a gene: 4. The CDR3 is 12 residues long. CDR3 nucleotide sequence: TGTGCCAGCAGGGGGACAGTAGCTGAAGCTTTCTTT. Translating it yields CASRGTVAEAFF.

This sequence joins TRBV19 and TRBJ2-2, with D possibly being TRBD1 (6 bases). Looked up from germline, CDR1 is LNHDA and CDR2 is SQIVND (reference sequence). The CDR3 is 15 residues long. V was cut by 3 bases and J by 5 bases, with 13 bases left in between. This CDR3 reads CASSMGAPGTGELFF. The CDR3 coding sequence is TGTGCCAGTAGTATGGGGGCCCCGGGGACCGGGGAGCTGTTTTTT.

For this clone: At the DNA level, this CDR3 is encoded by other sequences in the same sample as well. The V and J genes are TRBV28 and TRBJ1-2; D unresolved. Germline CDR1 reads MDHEN; CDR2 reads SYDVKM. V shed 2 bases and J shed 0 bases, with 7 bases lying between them. The CDR3 loop spans 14 amino acids. CDR3 sequence: CASSLGQANYGYTF. In DNA, the CDR3 is TGTGCCAGCAGTTTAGGTCAGGCTAACTATGGCTACACCTTC.

This clone was seen a handful of times. The genes are TRBV6-1 and TRBJ2-2; D may be TRBD2 (5 bases). V was shortened by 6 bases and J by 3 bases, with 14 bases between the two germline ends. The CDR3 is made up of 15 amino acids. Looked up from germline, CDR1 is MNHNS and CDR2 is SASEGT. The CDR3 sequence is CASRRKSGDTGELFF. The CDR3 DNA is TGTGCCAGCAGGCGCAAATCCGGGGACACCGGGGAGCTGTTTTTT.

This rearrangement joins TRBV7-9 to TRBJ1-6; 12 bases align to TRBD1. The V segment lost 7 bases and the J segment 10 bases; nucleotides outside the gene matches: 8. This CDR3 has 15 amino acids. The germline V gene has CDR1 SEHNR and CDR2 FQNEAQ (reference sequence). The chain's CDR3 is CASTSSGTGGSPLHF. The CDR3 DNA reads as TGTGCCAGCACCTCATCCGGGACAGGGGGCTCACCCCTCCACTTT.

The genes are TRBV18 and TRBJ2-4; TRBD1 aligns across 8 bases. J was trimmed by 6 bases and V by 3 bases; bases with no gene match: 4. Germline values: CDR1 KGHSH, CDR2 LQKENI. There are 14 residues in the CDR3. CDR3 sequence reads: CASSPGTGLNIQYF. The CDR3 DNA reads TGTGCCAGCTCACCCGGGACAGGTCTAAACATTCAGTACTTC.

This chain links TRBV5-1 with TRBJ2-7, with D possibly TRBD1 on 5 matching bases. The V gene's germline CDR1 is SGHRS and CDR2 YFSETQ. Trimming took 0 bases from V and 0 from J, leaving 13 bases between them. The CDR3 has 16 amino acids. The CDR3: CASSLAISGYSYEQYF. Written as DNA, the CDR3 is TGCGCCAGCAGCTTGGCCATATCAGGGTACTCCTACGAGCAGTACTTC.

The rearrangement joins TRBV13 to TRBJ2-2; D may be TRBD2 (5 bases). Per the germline V gene, CDR1 is PRHDT and CDR2 is FYEKMQ (reference sequence). V lost 4 bases, J lost 3 bases, and 12 bases lay in between. The CDR3 covers 15 residues. CDR3 in amino acids: CASSSPGSYTGELFF. CDR3 nucleotides: TGTGCCAGCAGCTCGCCGGGGTCGTACACCGGGGAGCTGTTTTTT.

The gene calls are TRBV18 and TRBJ1-2; unclear D gene. Germline lookup yields CDR1 KGHSH and CDR2 LQKENI. Trimming pared 2 bases from V and 4 bases from J, leaving 20 bases between. The CDR3 is 17 residues long. The DNA for the CDR3 is TGTGCCAGCTCACCAGCCGGGTCTAAAACTAGACTCTATGGCTACACCTTC. It translates to CASSPAGSKTRLYGYTF. Full variable domain (rest looked up from reference TRBV18 and TRBJ1-2): NAGVMQNPRHLVRRRGQEARLRCSPMKGHSHVYWYRQLPEEGLKFMVYLQKENIIDESGMPKERFSAEFPKEGPSILRIQQVVRGDSAAYFCASSPAGSKTRLYGYTFGSGTRLTVV.

V is TRBV6-5 and J is TRBJ1-1; a possible D gene is TRBD1 (6 bases). V lost 2 bases and J lost 5, with 12 bases in between. The CDR3 consists of 14 residues. CDR1 MNHEY and CDR2 SVGAGI come from the germline V gene. CDR3 coding DNA: TGTGCCAGCAGTTACGGGACACCCGGAACTGAAGCTTTCTTT. Translation gives CASSYGTPGTEAFF.

The V gene is TRBV2, the J gene TRBJ1-2, with D possibly matching TRBD1 (6 bases). V lost 7 bases and J 5 bases, leaving 20 bases between the germline ends. The CDR3 totals 15 residues. The germline CDR1 and CDR2 sequences are SNHLY and FYNNEI. The CDR3 region has the DNA TGTGCCAGCACGGACAGCCCATCTAGTTGGTATGGCTACACCTTC. It codes for CASTDSPSSWYGYTF.

The chain uses TRBV19 and TRBJ1-1; 10 bases line up with TRBD1. V shed 7 bases, J shed 3 bases, and the junction held 14 bases outside the gene matches. This CDR3 comprises 17 residues. Germline V gives CDR1 LNHDA, CDR2 SQIVND (reference sequence). The CDR3 here is CASMKDRGMAVDTEAFF. The CDR3 DNA reads TGTGCCAGTATGAAGGACAGGGGGATGGCGGTGGACACTGAAGCTTTCTTT.

The chain carries TRBV7-3 and TRBJ2-3, with TRBD2 identical over 7 bases. CDR3 length: 13 residues. Germline trimming cut 5 bases from V and 7 bases from J; bases unmatched to any gene: 6. CDR1 and CDR2 (germline): SGHTA, FQGTGA. CDR3 coding DNA: TGTGCCAGCAGCACCCGGGGGGACCATACGCAGTATTTT. Translation: CASSTRGDHTQYF.

The rearrangement links TRBV14 to TRBJ2-5; 12 bases are a match to TRBD1. In germline, CDR1 is SGHDN, CDR2 FVKESK. V lost 3 bases and J lost 5; bases outside the gene matches: 7. This CDR3 comprises 16 residues. CDR3 region: CASSHPGQGARETQYF. The CDR3 bases are TGTGCCAGCAGCCATCCGGGACAGGGGGCGAGGGAGACCCAGTACTTC.

V and J are TRBV28 and TRBJ2-5; 8 bases map to TRBD1. The V segment lost 5 bases and the J segment 4 bases; nucleotides outside the gene matches: 18. Germline V lookup: CDR1 MDHEN, CDR2 SYDVKM. The CDR3 contains 18 residues. CDR3 protein: CASSRGQGAVILRETQYF. The CDR3 DNA reads TGTGCCAGCAGTCGCGGACAGGGCGCTGTTATCCTTCGAGAGACCCAGTACTTC.

This sequence joins TRBV5-1 and TRBJ1-5, with D maybe TRBD1 (5 bases). Germline V gives CDR1 SGHRS, CDR2 YFSETQ. There are 16 residues in the CDR3. V lost 0 bases and J 5 bases, leaving 15 bases between the germline ends. The CDR3 region has the DNA TGCGCCAGCAGCTTGGAGGCGGCGGGACCCTATCAGCCCCAGCATTTT. Its translation: CASSLEAAGPYQPQHF.

The chain links TRBV7-9 to TRBJ2-3, with D perhaps matching TRBD2 (6 bases). The CDR3 spans 15 residues. Germline CDR1 SEHNR, CDR2 FQNEAQ (reference sequence). Trimming stripped 1 base from V and 5 bases from J, with 13 bases between. CDR3 DNA: TGTGCCAGCAGCTTAGATGGCGGGATAGGAGATACGCAGTATTTT. This encodes CASSLDGGIGDTQYF.

This clone has only a few counts. The rearrangement uses TRBV28 and TRBJ2-5; perhaps TRBD1 as D (6 bases). Trimming left V 4 bases short and J 5 bases short, with 17 bases between. CDR1 is MDHEN and CDR2 is SYDVKM in the germline V gene. CDR3 length equals 15 residues. CDR3 region: CASSSGTSRRETQYF. CDR3 coding DNA: TGTGCCAGCAGTTCCGGGACATCGAGGCGGGAGACCCAGTACTTC.

This clone was found a few times. V and J are TRBV27 and TRBJ1-3, with D unclear. Germline CDR1 is MNHEY and CDR2 is SMNVEV (reference sequence). V was pared by 1 base and J by 0 bases, with 7 bases between. The CDR3 is 15 residues long. The CDR3 protein is CASSLLGSSGNTIYF. CDR3 bases: TGTGCCAGCAGTTTATTGGGCAGCTCTGGAAACACCATATATTTT.

This clone was counted once. This chain links TRBV5-6 with TRBJ2-1, with 9 bases lining up with TRBD1. V was pared by 2 bases and J by 8 bases, with 5 bases of the junction left unmatched. Germline V gene data show CDR1 as SGHDT and CDR2 as YYEEEE. The CDR3 is 14 amino acids. The CDR3 DNA reads as TGTGCCAGCAGCTTCGGGGACAGGGCTGATGAGCAGTTCTTC. Amino acids: CASSFGDRADEQFF.

The count of this clone is one. The chain uses TRBV18 and TRBJ2-7, with D possibly TRBD1 on 6 matching bases. CDR1 KGHSH and CDR2 LQKENI come from the germline V gene. This CDR3 spans 16 amino acids. The germline V and J ends were trimmed by 3 bases and 6 bases, with 21 bases remaining between them. The CDR3 region has the DNA TGTGCCAGCTCACCGGGGACACCCCATCCGGATCCCGAGCAGTACTTC. Translation: CASSPGTPHPDPEQYF.

The chain uses TRBV5-1 and TRBJ2-6; the D is unclear. Per the germline V gene, CDR1 is SGHRS and CDR2 is YFSETQ. The CDR3 runs 15 residues. Between the trimmed V and J ends, which lost 7 bases and 3 bases, there was a span of 14 bases. Here the CDR3 DNA reads TGCGCCAGCTCGGAGTCGGTGAATGGGGCCAACGTCCTGACTTTC. Translated, it gives CASSESVNGANVLTF.

This sequence joins TRBV7-2 and TRBJ2-2; no reliable D call. V dropped 2 bases and J dropped 1 base, with 5 bases sitting between them. CDR1 is SGHTA and CDR2 is FQGNSA in the germline V gene. The CDR3 contains 14 residues. CDR3 loop: CASSLHRNTGELFF. DNA for the CDR3: TGTGCCAGCAGCTTACACAGGAACACCGGGGAGCTGTTTTTT.

This chain joins TRBV6-5 and TRBJ2-1, with D maybe TRBD1 (5 bases). This CDR3 comprises 16 residues. V dropped 1 base and J dropped 7 bases, with 17 bases sitting between them. CDR1 and CDR2 (germline): MNHEY, SVGAGI. CDR3 sequence (DNA): TGTGCCAGCAGTTACTTAGGGGATTCGGTTTGGAATGAGCAGTTCTTC. Encoded protein: CASSYLGDSVWNEQFF.

There are a few counts of this clone. The rearrangement links TRBV30 to TRBJ2-1; TRBD1 matches at 7 bases. Trimming removed 4 bases from V and 5 bases from J; junction bases left unmatched: 8. The CDR3 is made up of 14 amino acids. Per the germline V gene, CDR1 is GTSNPN and CDR2 is SVGIG (reference sequence). The chain's CDR3 is CAWTDRVWDNEQFF. CDR3 sequence (DNA): TGTGCCTGGACAGACAGGGTATGGGACAATGAGCAGTTCTTC.

CDR3 in DNA: TGTGCCAGCAGCTTAACCGGGGGGGCTACAGATACGCAGTATTTT. Translated, it gives CASSLTGGATDTQYF. The chain couples TRBV7-3 to TRBJ2-3; 8 nucleotides match TRBD2. The junction had 2 bases not matched to a gene; V was cut back by 0 bases and J by 3 bases. Germline V gene lookup returns CDR1 SGHTA and CDR2 FQGTGA. CDR3 size: 15 residues.